One and the same sample provided the 14 T cell receptor beta chains below, sequenced in a study of identical twins. From the 5' RACE reads, TCRdb called clonotypes with MiXCR, one entry per CDR3 protein. The repertoire holds about 1.7 million distinct CDR3 sequences, with 32% as singletons. The specimen sequenced was cord blood. These receptor sequences come from a newborn girl in good health.

The genes are TRBV9 and TRBJ2-7, with D possibly being TRBD1 (5 bases). The length of the CDR3 is 13 residues. CDR1 and CDR2 (germline): SGDLS, YYNGEE. The V end was cut by 0 bases, the J end by 5 bases, with 9 bases between. The CDR3 protein is CASSVGRAHEQYF. The CDR3 DNA reads TGTGCCAGCAGCGTAGGCAGGGCTCACGAGCAGTACTTC.

This clonotype was counted a few times. The rearrangement uses TRBV27 and TRBJ2-7; TRBD2 matches at 8 bases. CDR3 length: 14 amino acids. The ends lost 3 bases at V and 5 bases at J; junction bases unmatched: 6. Germline assignment: CDR1 MNHEY and CDR2 SMNVEV (reference sequence). CDR3 DNA: TGTGCCAGCAGTTTTTTCGGGGGGGGGAACGAGCAGTACTTC. Translating it yields CASSFFGGGNEQYF.

V is TRBV7-6 and J is TRBJ2-3; D call uncertain. Trimming took off 1 base at V and 4 bases at J, with 15 bases between the two ends. Germline values: CDR1 SGHVS, CDR2 FNYEAQ. The CDR3 length is 16 residues. DNA of the CDR3: TGTGCCAGCAGCTTAGTTCCGGTGAGAGTCCCAGATACGCAGTATTTT. It translates to CASSLVPVRVPDTQYF.

This clonotype showed up many times. The chain carries TRBV3-1 and TRBJ2-7; TRBD1 might be the D (6 bases). Looked up from germline, CDR1 is LGHDT and CDR2 is YNNKEL (reference sequence). The CDR3 contains 15 residues. Trimming removed 8 bases at V and 3 bases at J, with 20 bases between. CDR3 loop: CASAPSLDSYYEQYF. The DNA for the CDR3 is TGTGCCAGCGCCCCTTCCCTGGACAGTTACTACGAGCAGTACTTC.

The chain has TRBV10-3 and TRBJ1-5; D is unresolved. V lost 2 bases to trimming and J lost 0 bases, with 32 bases between them. Germline assignment: CDR1 ENHRY and CDR2 SYGVKD. This CDR3 is built from 23 residues. The CDR3 spells CAISEGGLRQTGRLGYSNQPQHF. For the CDR3, the DNA is TGTGCCATCAGTGAGGGCGGCTTGCGCCAGACTGGGAGGCTAGGCTATAGCAATCAGCCCCAGCATTTT.

Points on this clonotype: The junction differs from germline at one of its ends, possibly a read error. This chain joins TRBV13 and TRBJ2-1, with 7 bases aligning to TRBD2. CDR1 and CDR2 from the germline V gene are PRHDT and FYEKMQ (reference sequence). CDR3 length equals 15 residues. The CDR3 nucleotides read TGTGCCAGCAGCTTCTCCAGCGGGATTTCCAATGAGCAGTTATTC. Its protein is CASSFSSGISNEQLF.

The table lists this clonotype with a few counts. This chain uses TRBV20-1 with TRBJ2-7, with 7 bases fitting TRBD2. The CDR3 loop spans 15 amino acids. Germline CDR1 and CDR2: DFQATT and SNEGSKA (reference sequence). V shed 1 base, J shed 4 bases, and the junction held 10 bases outside the gene matches. The CDR3 loop reads CSARGQLAASYEQYF. The CDR3, as DNA: TGCAGTGCTAGAGGCCAGCTAGCGGCTTCTTACGAGCAGTACTTC.

This rearrangement joins TRBV5-1 to TRBJ1-1, with 7 nucleotides matching TRBD1. This CDR3 region has 14 residues. The V gene end was trimmed by 2 bases and the J gene end by 7 bases; junction bases not matched to a gene: 8. Germline CDR1 and CDR2: SGHRS and YFSETQ. The CDR3: CASSLRQGKNEAFF. The CDR3, as DNA: TGCGCCAGCAGCTTAAGACAGGGCAAGAATGAAGCTTTCTTT.

The rearrangement joins TRBV7-9 to TRBJ2-1; 7 bases align to TRBD1. CDR1 and CDR2 from the germline V gene are SEHNR and FQNEAQ (reference sequence). The CDR3 contains 14 residues. With V trimmed by 10 bases and J by 10 bases, 16 bases remained unmatched. The CDR3 protein is CATSPKTGIGEQFF. CDR3 DNA sequence: TGTGCCACCTCACCTAAGACAGGGATTGGCGAGCAGTTCTTC.

This sequence joins TRBV3-1 and TRBJ1-6; 11 bases line up with TRBD1. This CDR3 region has 16 residues. The germline V gene has CDR1 LGHDT and CDR2 YNNKEL (reference sequence). The ends lost 5 bases at V and 10 bases at J; junction bases unmatched: 10. The CDR3 DNA reads TGTGCCAGCAGCAGGACAGGGGGCTTTTTAAAATCACCCCTCCACTTT. Its protein is CASSRTGGFLKSPLHF.

The V call is TRBV30, the J call TRBJ1-4, with 7 positions matching TRBD1. Losses at the gene ends were 0 bases for V and 8 bases for J; bases not matched to a gene: 0. Germline V gives CDR1 GTSNPN, CDR2 SVGIG (reference sequence). The CDR3 is 12 amino acids. The CDR3 coding sequence is TGTGCCTGGAGTGTACAGGGGGAAAAACTGTTTTTT. Translated, it gives CAWSVQGEKLFF.

The J gene is TRBJ2-3, the V gene TRBV3-1; D unclear. Germline assignment: CDR1 LGHDT and CDR2 YNNKEL (reference sequence). The V and J ends lost 2 bases and 3 bases respectively, with 6 bases between them. CDR3 length: 13 amino acids. The CDR3 reads CASSQFGTDTQYF. The CDR3 nucleotides are TGTGCCAGCAGCCAATTCGGGACAGATACGCAGTATTTT.

The chain is built from TRBV6-1 and TRBJ2-5; D call uncertain. The length of the CDR3 is 14 residues. CDR1 is MNHNS, CDR2 SASEGT, per germline. V was trimmed by 3 bases and J by 11 bases, leaving 19 bases between them. The CDR3 reads CASSEEFVRLEQYF. For the CDR3, the DNA is TGTGCCAGCAGTGAGGAGTTCGTCAGGTTGGAGCAGTACTTC.

V is TRBV5-1 and J is TRBJ1-2; no reliable D call. The V gene lost 1 base and the J gene lost 8 bases, with 12 bases spanning the gap. The CDR3 length is 13 residues. Germline loops: CDR1 SGHRS, CDR2 YFSETQ. The CDR3 region is CASSLFRAGGYTF. In DNA, the CDR3 is TGCGCCAGCAGCTTGTTTCGAGCGGGAGGCTACACCTTC.